This T cell receptor beta chain was sequenced during a study of CD8+ T cells in alopecia areata. The wider study: Treated patients were given oral tofacitinib, which was dosed at 5 to 10 mg twice daily.

Investigators isolated RNA and reverse transcribed it into cDNA to act as the sequencing template. Here immunoSEQ multiplex PCR was the method, and the copy in TCRdb shows in-frame clones only, minus some. In the table there are over 200,000 clones, about 60% of which are singletons. Germline lookup yields CDR1 SQVTM and CDR2 ANQGSEA. The CDR3 extends over 13 amino acids. After removal of 6 bases from V and 5 bases from J, the junction contained 6 bases not matched to a gene. The sequence was obtained from a human donor with alopecia areata. The chain has TRBV29-1 and TRBJ2-1, with 8 bases matching TRBD1. Sample: CD4+ T cells sorted from blood, taken at week 0. The CDR3 bases are TGCAGCGTCCGGACAGGGTCCGACAATGAGCAGTTCTTC. It encodes CSVRTGSDNEQFF.